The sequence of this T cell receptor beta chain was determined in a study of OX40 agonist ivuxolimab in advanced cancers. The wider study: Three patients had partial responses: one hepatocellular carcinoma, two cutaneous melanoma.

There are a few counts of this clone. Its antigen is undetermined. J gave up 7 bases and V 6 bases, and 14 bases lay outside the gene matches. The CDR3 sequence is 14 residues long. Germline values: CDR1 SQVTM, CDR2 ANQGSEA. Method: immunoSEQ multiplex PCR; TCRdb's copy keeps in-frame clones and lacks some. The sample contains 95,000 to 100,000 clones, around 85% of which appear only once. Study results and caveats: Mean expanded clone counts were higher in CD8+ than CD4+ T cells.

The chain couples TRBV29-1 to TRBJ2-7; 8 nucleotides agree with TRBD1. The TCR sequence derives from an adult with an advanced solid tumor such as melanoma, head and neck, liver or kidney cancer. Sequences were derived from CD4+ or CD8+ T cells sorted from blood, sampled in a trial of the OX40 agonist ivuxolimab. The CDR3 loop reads CSVADRVRPWEQYF. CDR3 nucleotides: TGCAGCGTCGCGGACAGGGTGCGTCCTTGGGAGCAGTACTTC.